This T cell receptor (beta chain) was identified in a study of CD8 T cells in ankylosing spondylitis. Libraries of TCR beta came from quantitative 5'-RACE with molecular barcodes. TCRdb re-called the 5' RACE reads with MiXCR, one entry per CDR3 protein. Here the sample spans more than 150,000 distinct CDR3 sequences, around a tenth being singletons. The sample holds many counts of this clonotype. Its antigen is unknown. Findings and limits, study-wide: A subset of motif variants has previously been described in the synovial fluid and blood of reactive arthritis. Reports say disease-linked clones showed up significantly more in matched ankylosing spondylitis synovial fluid.

The V gene's germline CDR1 is SQVTM and CDR2 ANQGSEA. Trimming shortened V by 6 bases and J by 1 base, and 6 bases separated the two germline ends. The CDR3 consists of 11 residues. Sequencing was performed on blood, either unsorted or a sorted T cell fraction (not recorded which). The sequence was collected from a male donor with ankylosing spondylitis or in good health (not recorded which). The genes are TRBV29-1 and TRBJ1-1; D gene uncertain. CDR3 bases: TGCAGCGTCGCTACGAACACTGAAGCTTTCTTT. Encoded protein: CSVATNTEAFF. Complete variable domain (other parts from reference TRBV29-1 and TRBJ1-1): SAVISQKPSRDICQRGTSLTIQCQVDSQVTMMFWYRQQPGQSLTLIATANQGSEATYESGFVIDKFPISRPNLTFSTLTVSNMSPEDSSIYLCSVATNTEAFFGQGTRLTVV.